Following are 2 T cell receptor beta chains from one sample sequenced in a study of T cell responses to AZD1222 COVID-19 vaccine. Data came from immunoSEQ multiplex PCR; TCRdb stores just in-frame clones and leaves some out. The sample lists roughly 77,000 clones, over 75% occurring once. Material: peripheral blood, obtained on day 0 of MenACWY control vaccination. These receptors came from an adult in good health.

The chain is built from TRBV6-2 or TRBV6-3 and TRBJ1-2; 9 bases line up with TRBD1. CDR1 MNHEY and CDR2 SVGEGT come from the germline V gene. The V gene end was trimmed by 3 bases and the J gene end by 6 bases; junction bases not matched to a gene: 2. The CDR3 is made up of 13 amino acids. CDR3 region: CASSYNRGHGYTF. CDR3 DNA: TGTGCCAGCAGTTATAACAGGGGGCATGGCTACACCTTC.

J is TRBJ1-1 and V is TRBV2; D is unclear. This CDR3 has 12 amino acids. Trimming took 6 bases from V and 5 from J, leaving 10 bases between them. CDR1 is SNHLY and CDR2 is FYNNEI in the germline V gene. CDR3 protein: CASSRTGTEAFF. The CDR3 coding sequence is TGTGCCAGCAGCCGGACCGGGACTGAAGCTTTCTTT.